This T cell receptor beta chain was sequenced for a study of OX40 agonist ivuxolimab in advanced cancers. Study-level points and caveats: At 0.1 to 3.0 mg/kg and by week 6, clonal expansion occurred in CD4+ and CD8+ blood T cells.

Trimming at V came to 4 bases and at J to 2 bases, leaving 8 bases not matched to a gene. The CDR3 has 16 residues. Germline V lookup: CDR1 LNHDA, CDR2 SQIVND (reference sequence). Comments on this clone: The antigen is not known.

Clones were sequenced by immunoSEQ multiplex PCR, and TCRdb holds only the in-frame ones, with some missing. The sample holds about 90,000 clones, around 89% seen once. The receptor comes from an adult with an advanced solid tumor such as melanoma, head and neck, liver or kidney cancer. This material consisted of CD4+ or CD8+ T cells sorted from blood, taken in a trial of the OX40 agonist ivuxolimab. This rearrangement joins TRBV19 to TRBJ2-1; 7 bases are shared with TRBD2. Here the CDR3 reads CASSSSGGSTYNEQFF. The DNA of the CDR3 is TGTGCCAGTAGTAGTTCGGGCGGGAGTACCTACAATGAGCAGTTCTTC.